The text below deals with one TCR beta chain. V gave up 4 bases and J gave up 7 bases, with 14 bases separating them. The CDR3 has 14 amino acids. The germline gives CDR1 SEHNR, CDR2 FQNEAQ (reference sequence). The sample is drawn from a study of OX40 agonist ivuxolimab in advanced cancers. TCRdb's table, derived via immunoSEQ multiplex PCR, lists solely in-frame clones and lacks some. This sample has tens of thousands of clones, with 80% to 90% found just once. Specimen: CD4+ or CD8+ T cells sorted from blood, collected in a trial of the OX40 agonist ivuxolimab. The chain has TRBV7-9 and TRBJ1-5; a possible D gene is TRBD1 (6 bases). The clonotype comes from an adult with an advanced solid tumor such as melanoma, head and neck, liver or kidney cancer. CDR3 bases: TGTGCCAGCAGCTCGTCGGGGGCGGAGCAGCCCCAGCATTTT. It yields the protein CASSSSGAEQPQHF.